This T cell receptor (beta chain) was recovered during a study of monozygotic twins with inflammatory bowel disease. From the 5' RACE reads, TCRdb lists one entry per CDR3 protein and no DNA. Its listing shows hundreds of thousands of distinct CDR3 sequences. An approximately 2.5 ml blood sample was drawn per donor. The study, taken as a whole, reports: Healthy co-twins had higher TCRbeta inverse Simpson diversity than their IBD twins. Evidence did not back any single strong signal or clonotype linked to IBD. Discordant twins had repertoire similarity that did not differ from that of concordant twins, possibly from limited power.

The CDR3 is 14 amino acids. Germline assignment: CDR1 DFQATT and CDR2 SNEGSKA (reference sequence). Regarding this clonotype: Antigen: not known.

The genes are TRBV20-1 and TRBJ1-1; TCRdb's D call of TRBD1 is untestable without DNA. The sample consisted of blood. The sequence was collected from a human donor with ulcerative colitis or Crohn's disease, or a healthy co-twin of an affected twin (not recorded which). CDR3 residues: CSATRAVGNTEAFF.